This is a list of T cell receptor beta chains from one sample in a study of CD8+CD57+ T cells in acquired aplastic anemia. TCRdb reprocessed the reads with MiXCR, giving one entry per CDR3 protein. Of over 150,000 distinct CDR3 sequences in the sample, roughly 54% were seen once. Sequenced material: sorted CD4+, CD8+, or CD8+CD57+ T cells (not recorded which) from PBMCs. The source of these receptors is a human donor with aplastic anemia. Each CDR3 is given with its conserved first and last residue. The order of the fields is CDR3 length, D gene, J gene, V gene, clone size, CDR3 protein, CDR3 DNA. The D gene is left open where the match is weak. Some rows mark clone size as missing; the rest say once, few, many or name a class of expanded clone.

15 | TRBD2 | TRBJ2-7 | TRBV6-5 | many | CASSYGRGDTYEQYF | TGTGCCAGCAGTTACGGGCGGGGGGATACCTACGAGCAGTACTTC
15 | - | TRBJ2-5 | TRBV5-1 | - | CASSLGLGGPETQYF | TGCGCCAGCAGCTTGGGTTTGGGTGGACCAGAGACCCAGTACTTC
13 | - | TRBJ2-2 | TRBV3-1 | - | CASSPLNTGELFF | TGTGCCAGCAGCCCTCTGAACACCGGGGAGCTGTTTTTT
15 | TRBD1 | TRBJ2-7 | TRBV7-2 | many | CASSPRQGASYEQYF | TGTGCCAGCAGCCCCCGACAGGGGGCGTCCTACGAGCAGTACTTC
14 | TRBD1 | TRBJ1-1 | TRBV9 | few | CASSAGTGRTEAFF | TGTGCCAGCAGCGCAGGGACAGGGAGAACTGAAGCTTTCTTT
10 | - | TRBJ2-7 | TRBV6-5 | - | CASSKREQYF | TGTGCCAGCAGCAAGAGAGAGCAGTACTTC
14 | - | TRBJ1-2 | TRBV5-5 | few | CASSLGQPNYGYTF | TGTGCCAGCAGCCTCGGACAGCCGAACTATGGCTACACCTTC
17 | - | TRBJ1-1 | TRBV6-1 | many | CASSDGFRAAGNTEAFF | TGTGCCAGCAGTGACGGGTTTCGGGCCGCTGGGAACACTGAAGCTTTCTTT
13 | - | TRBJ2-1 | TRBV24-1 | - | CATSAGRGHEQFF | TGTGCCACCAGTGCGGGCAGGGGCCATGAGCAGTTCTTC
12 | - | TRBJ2-7 | TRBV24-1 | - | CATSEAGYEQYF | TGTGCCACCAGTGAGGCAGGATACGAGCAGTACTTC
13 | TRBD1 | TRBJ1-1 | TRBV7-9 | many | CASRTGDRTEAFF | TGTGCCAGCAGGACAGGGGATCGCACTGAAGCTTTCTTT
14 | TRBD1 | TRBJ1-5 | TRBV19 | - | CASRGTGSTQPQHF | TGTGCCAGTAGGGGGACAGGGTCGACTCAGCCCCAGCATTTT
17 | - | TRBJ1-4 | TRBV7-6 | - | CASSLGASGGLSEKLFF | TGTGCCAGCAGCTTAGGGGCGTCGGGGGGCTTAAGTGAAAAACTGTTTTTT
11 | - | TRBJ2-3 | TRBV5-5 | - | CASSLEVTQYF | TGTGCCAGCAGCTTGGAGGTTACGCAGTATTTT
15 | - | TRBJ2-3 | TRBV5-1 | - | CASSSGRSETDTQYF | TGCGCCAGCAGCTCGGGGAGGTCGGAGACAGATACGCAGTATTTT
15 | TRBD1 | TRBJ1-5 | TRBV20-1 | once | CSASRGQSSNQPQHF | TGCAGTGCTAGTCGGGGACAGTCCTCCAATCAGCCCCAGCATTTT
18 | TRBD1 | TRBJ1-1 | TRBV9 | many | CASSRNRGRGWMNTEAFF | TGTGCCAGCAGCCGGAACAGGGGAAGGGGCTGGATGAACACTGAAGCTTTCTTT
12 | - | TRBJ2-4 | TRBV20-1 | - | CSARGWRNIQYF | TGCAGTGCCAGGGGATGGAGAAACATTCAGTACTTC
15 | TRBD2 | TRBJ2-1 | TRBV7-6 | few | CASGPAGGPRNEQFF | TGTGCCAGCGGGCCCGCGGGGGGGCCGAGGAATGAGCAGTTCTTC
15 | - | TRBJ1-5 | TRBV19 | many | CASSIVTGSGQPQHF | TGTGCCAGTAGTATAGTTACAGGGTCGGGGCAGCCCCAGCATTTT
16 | TRBD1 | TRBJ2-5 | TRBV10-3 | - | CAISDSRTGREETQYF | TGTGCCATCAGTGATTCCAGGACAGGTCGCGAAGAGACCCAGTACTTC
12 | - | TRBJ1-2 | TRBV7-2 | few | CASREKGYGYTF | TGTGCCAGCAGGGAGAAGGGGTATGGCTACACCTTC
13 | - | TRBJ2-7 | TRBV7-2 | many | CASSLQVSYEQYF | TGTGCCAGCAGCTTACAGGTCTCCTACGAGCAGTACTTC
14 | TRBD1 | TRBJ2-7 | TRBV19 | - | CASSGDRGSYEQYF | TGTGCCAGTAGTGGGGACAGGGGTTCCTACGAGCAGTACTTC
15 | TRBD1 | TRBJ2-5 | TRBV7-2 | once | CASNQNRDRGGTQYF | TGTGCCAGCAATCAAAACCGGGACAGGGGAGGGACCCAGTACTTC
13 | - | TRBJ2-1 | TRBV7-2 | many | CASSLWARNEQFF | TGTGCCAGCAGCTTATGGGCCAGGAATGAGCAGTTCTTC
14 | TRBD2 | TRBJ2-3 | TRBV24-1 | many | CATSDFPTTSAQYF | TGTGCCACCAGTGATTTCCCCACTACTAGCGCGCAGTATTTT
13 | - | TRBJ1-2 | TRBV25-1 | - | CASSDPIDYGYTF | TGTGCCAGCAGTGACCCCATCGACTATGGCTACACCTTC
13 | - | TRBJ2-2 | TRBV24-1 | - | CATSDSDTGELFF | TGTGCCACCAGTGATTCCGACACCGGGGAGCTGTTTTTT
10 | TRBD2 | TRBJ2-7 | TRBV29-1 | - | CSGYSGKQYF | TGCAGCGGGTATAGCGGGAAGCAGTACTTC
14 | - | TRBJ2-5 | TRBV11-2 | many | CASRRRNPGETQYF | TGTGCCAGCAGGAGAAGAAACCCCGGGGAGACCCAGTACTTC
16 | - | TRBJ2-3 | TRBV10-3 | few | CAISVDRGVSTDTQYF | TGTGCCATCAGTGTGGACCGGGGCGTTAGCACAGATACGCAGTATTTT
12 | - | TRBJ1-5 | TRBV2 | - | CATRQSNQPQHF | TGTGCCACCCGACAGAGCAATCAGCCCCAGCATTTT